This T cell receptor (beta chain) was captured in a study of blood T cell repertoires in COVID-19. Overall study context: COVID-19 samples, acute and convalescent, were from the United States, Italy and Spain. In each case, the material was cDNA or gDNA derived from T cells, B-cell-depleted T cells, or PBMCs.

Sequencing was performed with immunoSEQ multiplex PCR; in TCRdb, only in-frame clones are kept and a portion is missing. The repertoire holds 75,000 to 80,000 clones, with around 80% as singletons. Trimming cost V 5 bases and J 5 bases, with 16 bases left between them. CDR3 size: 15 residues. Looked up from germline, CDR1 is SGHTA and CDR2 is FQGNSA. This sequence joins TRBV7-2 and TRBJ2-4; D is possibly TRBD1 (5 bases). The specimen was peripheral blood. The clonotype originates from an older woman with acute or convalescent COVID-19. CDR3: CASSAQGFQENIQYF. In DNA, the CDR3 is TGTGCCAGCAGCGCGCAGGGCTTTCAGGAAAACATTCAGTACTTC.